The present T cell receptor beta chain was sequenced within a study of PD-1 blockade in classical Hodgkin lymphoma. The study's findings and limits: In newly diagnosed patients, baseline TCR diversity was reportedly below that of healthy donors.

CDR3 length: 16 residues. Germline V lookup: CDR1 MDHEN, CDR2 SYDVKM. The V end lost 2 bases, the J end lost 5 bases, and 16 bases lay between the germline ends. The table came from immunoSEQ multiplex PCR; TCRdb's copy has only in-frame clones and leaves some out. The sample holds 50,000 to 65,000 clones, around nine tenths seen once. As to this clone: Its matching antigen is unknown.

The patients all showed relapse after autologous stem cell transplantation, while their brentuximab vedotin exposure varied. Material: peripheral blood mononuclear cells (PBMCs), obtained before the second cycle of nivolumab. This sequence originates from a human donor with classical Hodgkin lymphoma. The chain recombines TRBV28 with TRBJ1-5, with D unclear. The CDR3 bases are TGTGCCAGCAGTTTAAGCTGGTGGGCTCCCTATCAGCCCCAGCATTTT. It specifies CASSLSWWAPYQPQHF.